These 28 T cell receptor beta chains were sequenced from one sample in a study of CD8+ T cells in alopecia areata. RNA was extracted and reverse transcribed into cDNA as the sequencing template. The table came from immunoSEQ multiplex PCR; TCRdb's copy has only in-frame clones and leaves some out. The table has about 220,000 clones, more than 45% seen once. Treatment specified: oral pan-JAK inhibitor, 5-10 mg twice daily. The specimen was CD4+ T cells sorted from blood, collected at week 4, from a patient treated with tofacitinib. All receptors come from a human donor with alopecia areata.

The chain employs TRBV11-2 and TRBJ2-2; D might be TRBD2 (5 bases). Trimming left V 4 bases short and J 4 bases short, with 13 bases between. CDR1 SGHAT and CDR2 FQNNGV come from the germline V gene. This CDR3 has 15 residues. The CDR3 loop reads CASSSTGVGTGELFF. CDR3 nucleotides: TGTGCCAGCAGCTCTACCGGGGTAGGCACCGGGGAGCTGTTTTTT. The whole variable domain, remainder taken from reference TRBV11-2 and TRBJ2-2, is EAGVAQSPRYKIIEKRQSVAFWCNPISGHATLYWYQQILGQGPKLLIQFQNNGVVDDSQLPKDRFSAERLKGVDSTLKIQPAKLEDSAVYLCASSSTGVGTGELFFGEGSRLTVL.

This clone was seen only a few times. CDR3 region: CASSYIGDLTEAFF. For the CDR3, the DNA is TGTGCCAGCAGTTATATCGGGGATTTGACTGAAGCTTTCTTT. J is TRBJ1-1 and V is TRBV25-1; no reliable D call. Germline CDR1 reads MGHDK; CDR2 reads SYGVNS. The V end was cut by 5 bases, the J end by 5 bases, with 15 bases between. This CDR3 comprises 14 residues.

The chain recombines TRBV7-2 with TRBJ2-7; no firm D call. The CDR3 is 13 residues long. Germline CDR1 SGHTA, CDR2 FQGNSA. Trimming cost V 2 bases and J 5 bases, with 10 bases left between them. CDR3: CASSLLVPHEQYF. CDR3 nucleotide sequence: TGTGCCAGCAGCTTATTAGTTCCCCACGAGCAGTACTTC. The full variable domain, with the rest looked up from reference TRBV7-2 and TRBJ2-7, is GAGVSQSPSNKVTEKGKDVELRCDPISGHTALYWYRQSLGQGLEFLIYFQGNSAPDKSGLPSDRFSAERTGGSVSTLTIQRTQQEDSAVYLCASSLLVPHEQYFGPGTRLTVT.

This chain connects TRBV30 to TRBJ2-7; D is undetermined. The CDR3 runs 15 residues. V lost 4 bases and J 7 bases, leaving 23 bases between the germline ends. CDR1 GTSNPN and CDR2 SVGIG come from the germline V gene (reference sequence). CDR3 region: CAWTKPDGASKEQYF. The DNA for the CDR3 is TGTGCCTGGACTAAACCGGACGGAGCCTCTAAGGAGCAGTACTTC.

This chain connects TRBV7-7 to TRBJ2-3; the match to TRBD2 covers 12 bases. Losses at the gene ends were 5 bases for V and 4 bases for J; bases not matched to a gene: 4. In germline, CDR1 is SSHAT, CDR2 FNYEAQ (reference sequence). This CDR3 is 15 amino acids long. CDR3: CASSQLAGGPDTQYF. The CDR3 coding sequence is TGTGCCAGCAGCCAACTAGCGGGGGGACCAGATACGCAGTATTTT. Full variable domain (missing parts from reference TRBV7-7 and TRBJ2-3): GAGVSQSPRYKVTKRGQDVTLRCDPISSHATLYWYQQALGQGPEFLTYFNYEAQPDKSGLPSDRFSAERPEGSISTLTIQRTEQRDSAMYRCASSQLAGGPDTQYFGPGTRLTVL.

The chain uses TRBV7-9 and TRBJ2-1; D ambiguous. V was shortened by 4 bases and J by 4 bases, with 11 bases between the two germline ends. Germline V gives CDR1 SEHNR, CDR2 FQNEAQ (reference sequence). The CDR3 covers 14 residues. DNA of the CDR3: TGTGCCAGCAGCTCATCAGGCAGATACAATGAGCAGTTCTTC. It yields the protein CASSSSGRYNEQFF.

In this sample, this clone turned up a few times. The chain combines TRBV7-2 with TRBJ2-5; TRBD1 matches 8 bases. Germline trimming cut 5 bases from V and 9 bases from J; bases unmatched to any gene: 2. CDR3 length: 11 residues. Germline V gene lookup returns CDR1 SGHTA and CDR2 FQGNSA. The CDR3 is CASSTDRAQYF. In nucleotides, the CDR3 is TGTGCCAGCAGCACGGACAGGGCCCAGTACTTC.

This clone has at least ten counts. V gene TRBV7-3 combines with J gene TRBJ1-1; no definite D call. V lost 2 bases and J 0 bases, leaving 7 bases between the germline ends. In germline, CDR1 is SGHTA, CDR2 FQGTGA. CDR3 size: 14 residues. In DNA, the CDR3 is TGTGCCAGCAGCTTACAGCTCATGAACACTGAAGCTTTCTTT. Amino acid sequence: CASSLQLMNTEAFF.

This chain connects TRBV30 to TRBJ1-2; TRBD1 might be the D (5 bases). Trimming took off 6 bases at V and 2 bases at J, with 16 bases between the two ends. CDR1 and CDR2 (germline): GTSNPN, SVGIG (reference sequence). There are 14 residues in the CDR3. CDR3 loop: CACQGGGLNYGYTF. The CDR3 DNA is TGTGCCTGCCAAGGCGGGGGTCTCAACTATGGCTACACCTTC.

This clone showed up just a few times. The CDR3 protein is CASSLGQVEKLFF. The CDR3 nucleotides read TGTGCCAGCAGCTTGGGTCAGGTTGAAAAACTGTTTTTT. The chain recombines TRBV7-2 with TRBJ1-4; D unclear. The CDR3 length is 13 residues. The germline V gene has CDR1 SGHTA and CDR2 FQGNSA. Trimming removed 3 bases from V and 7 bases from J, with 9 bases in between.

V usage is TRBV30 and J usage is TRBJ1-2; 8 nucleotides agree with TRBD1. Trimming removed 5 bases from V and 4 bases from J; junction bases left unmatched: 3. The germline CDR1 and CDR2 sequences are GTSNPN and SVGIG (reference sequence). CDR3 length: 12 amino acids. CDR3 bases: TGTGCCTGGGGGACAGGCCTCTATGGCTACACCTTC. It translates to CAWGTGLYGYTF.

The rearrangement uses TRBV19 and TRBJ1-5; D ambiguous. Germline V CDR1 and CDR2: LNHDA, SQIVND (reference sequence). Trimming stripped 3 bases from V and 5 bases from J, with 17 bases between. The CDR3 loop spans 16 amino acids. DNA of the CDR3: TGTGCCAGTAGTATCATTTTCGACCCCCCGGATCAGCCCCAGCATTTT. Translation: CASSIIFDPPDQPQHF.

DNA for the CDR3: TGTGCCTGGAGTGTACGGGTTCGGAAGGAAAAACTGTTTTTT. Protein product: CAWSVRVRKEKLFF. The rearrangement uses TRBV30 and TRBJ1-4; D remains ambiguous. The CDR3 spans 14 residues. Germline V gene data show CDR1 as GTSNPN and CDR2 as SVGIG (reference sequence). V was cut by 0 bases and J by 8 bases, with 13 bases left in between.

This clone came up a few times. This chain links TRBV14 with TRBJ2-7; unclear D gene. This CDR3 is 12 amino acids long. The V gene's germline CDR1 is SGHDN and CDR2 FVKESK. Trimming removed 0 bases from V and 2 bases from J, with 2 bases in between. As DNA, the CDR3 is TGTGCCAGCAGCCAAGACCCCTACGAGCAGTACTTC. This codes for CASSQDPYEQYF.

This clone was counted between two and nine times. The chain carries TRBV29-1 and TRBJ2-1; no reliable D call. V was shortened by 4 bases and J by 3 bases, with 7 bases between the two germline ends. The CDR3 totals 12 residues. Germline CDR1 is SQVTM and CDR2 is ANQGSEA. This chain's CDR3 is CSVGIVYNEQFF. CDR3 nucleotides: TGCAGCGTTGGGATAGTCTACAATGAGCAGTTCTTC.

The J gene is TRBJ1-2, the V gene TRBV28; D uncertain. CDR1 is MDHEN and CDR2 is SYDVKM in the germline V gene. V shed 6 bases and J shed 6 bases, with 17 bases lying between them. The CDR3 has 14 residues. CDR3 DNA: TGTGCCAGCAGACCCCCGGGTCGTACCGATGGCTACACCTTC. Protein sequence: CASRPPGRTDGYTF.

Only a few counts were recorded for this clone. The V gene is TRBV5-1, the J gene TRBJ2-6; D gene unclear. Germline V gives CDR1 SGHRS, CDR2 YFSETQ. The CDR3 spans 15 residues. V was pared by 5 bases and J by 1 base, with 10 bases between. The CDR3 loop is CASRDGTSGANVLTF. Written as DNA, the CDR3 is TGCGCCAGCAGGGACGGAACTTCTGGGGCCAACGTCCTGACTTTC. Variable domain in full (rest from reference TRBV5-1 and TRBJ2-6): KAGVTQTPRYLIKTRGQQVTLSCSPISGHRSVSWYQQTPGQGLQFLFEYFSETQRNKGNFPGRFSGRQFSNSRSEMNVSTLELGDSALYLCASRDGTSGANVLTFGAGSRLTVL.

V usage is TRBV25-1 and J usage is TRBJ2-1; 10 bases map to TRBD2. Germline CDR1 reads MGHDK; CDR2 reads SYGVNS. Trimming at V came to 7 bases and at J to 1 base, leaving 10 bases not matched to a gene. The CDR3 totals 17 residues. CDR3 sequence: CASMMAAGGHSYNEQFF. In DNA form, the CDR3 reads TGTGCCAGCATGATGGCAGCGGGGGGGCATTCCTACAATGAGCAGTTCTTC.

J is TRBJ1-2 and V is TRBV5-1; D is perhaps TRBD1 (6 bases). This CDR3 has 14 amino acids. Germline V lookup: CDR1 SGHRS, CDR2 YFSETQ. V was pared by 3 bases and J by 5 bases, with 14 bases between. CDR3 DNA sequence: TGCGCCAGCAGCTACGTCCCAGGGGAGTATGGCTACACCTTC. Translation gives CASSYVPGEYGYTF.

In its sample, this clone was seen once. The chain links TRBV29-1 to TRBJ1-1, with D tentatively TRBD1 (6 bases). The CDR3 is 14 amino acids. V was shortened by 6 bases and J by 3 bases, with 17 bases between the two germline ends. Per the germline V gene, CDR1 is SQVTM and CDR2 is ANQGSEA. Written as DNA, the CDR3 is TGCAGCGTAATACAGGGTGTCTGGGACACTGAAGCTTTCTTT. The encoded protein is CSVIQGVWDTEAFF.

This chain uses TRBV2 with TRBJ2-5; 9 bases align to TRBD1. This CDR3 comprises 13 residues. The V gene end was trimmed by 4 bases and the J gene end by 5 bases; junction bases not matched to a gene: 2. Germline V gene data show CDR1 as SNHLY and CDR2 as FYNNEI. The chain's CDR3 is CASSAGTGETQYF. The CDR3 DNA is TGTGCCAGCAGTGCCGGGACAGGGGAGACCCAGTACTTC.

This clone has a handful of counts. This chain joins TRBV12-5 and TRBJ1-2; 8 positions agree with TRBD1. The CDR3 spans 14 residues. Germline loops: CDR1 LGHNT, CDR2 FRNRAP. The trim removed 6 bases at V and 6 bases at J, leaving 9 bases unmatched. This CDR3 is CASGRQGPVDGYTF. For the CDR3, the DNA is TGTGCTAGTGGCCGACAGGGGCCGGTCGATGGCTACACCTTC.

This chain uses TRBV14 with TRBJ2-7; TRBD2 might be the D (5 bases). Looked up from germline, CDR1 is SGHDN and CDR2 is FVKESK. Trimming shortened V by 4 bases and J by 4 bases, and 11 bases separated the two germline ends. The CDR3 is 13 amino acids. The CDR3 DNA reads TGTGCCAGCAGCCGTGATAGGACTTACGAGCAGTACTTC. It is translated as CASSRDRTYEQYF.

The table lists this clone with a few counts. The chain is built from TRBV30 and TRBJ1-1; D is unresolved. This CDR3 is built from 13 residues. Germline lookup yields CDR1 GTSNPN and CDR2 SVGIG (reference sequence). The V and J ends lost 5 bases and 6 bases respectively, with 16 bases between them. CDR3: CAWVRDPSAEAFF. Written as DNA, the CDR3 is TGTGCCTGGGTGCGTGACCCGAGTGCTGAAGCTTTCTTT.

Regarding this clone: The same CDR3 arises from other DNA sequences in this sample as well. This chain links TRBV7-2 with TRBJ1-2; 7 bases agree with TRBD1. J was trimmed by 3 bases and V by 5 bases; bases with no gene match: 9. The CDR3 has 15 amino acids. CDR1 is SGHTA and CDR2 is FQGNSA in the germline V gene. The CDR3 nucleotides read TGTGCCAGCAGCCCCCGGACAGGAGGCGACTATGGCTACACCTTC. Its translation: CASSPRTGGDYGYTF.

The chain links TRBV29-1 to TRBJ1-1; TRBD1 might be the D (6 bases). The CDR3 has 13 residues. V was pared by 4 bases and J by 0 bases, with 9 bases between. Germline CDR1 and CDR2: SQVTM and ANQGSEA. CDR3 in DNA: TGCAGCGTTGCCGGGACAATGAACACTGAAGCTTTCTTT. Translating it yields CSVAGTMNTEAFF.

The chain links TRBV30 to TRBJ2-1, with TRBD2 identical over 7 bases. Germline assignment: CDR1 GTSNPN and CDR2 SVGIG (reference sequence). The V segment lost 0 bases and the J segment 6 bases; nucleotides outside the gene matches: 8. The CDR3 spans 15 residues. This chain's CDR3 is CAWSVRGVGGNEQFF. The CDR3 nucleotides are TGTGCCTGGAGTGTACGGGGGGTCGGGGGCAATGAGCAGTTCTTC.

This clone was seen more than once but under ten times. The genes are TRBV6-5 and TRBJ2-2; D is possibly TRBD1 (5 bases). In germline, CDR1 is MNHEY, CDR2 SVGAGI. This CDR3 spans 13 amino acids. The V end was cut by 7 bases, the J end by 5 bases, with 11 bases between. The CDR3 nucleotides are TGTGCCAGCATGTCAGGGCGGACCGGGGAGCTGTTTTTT. This encodes CASMSGRTGELFF.